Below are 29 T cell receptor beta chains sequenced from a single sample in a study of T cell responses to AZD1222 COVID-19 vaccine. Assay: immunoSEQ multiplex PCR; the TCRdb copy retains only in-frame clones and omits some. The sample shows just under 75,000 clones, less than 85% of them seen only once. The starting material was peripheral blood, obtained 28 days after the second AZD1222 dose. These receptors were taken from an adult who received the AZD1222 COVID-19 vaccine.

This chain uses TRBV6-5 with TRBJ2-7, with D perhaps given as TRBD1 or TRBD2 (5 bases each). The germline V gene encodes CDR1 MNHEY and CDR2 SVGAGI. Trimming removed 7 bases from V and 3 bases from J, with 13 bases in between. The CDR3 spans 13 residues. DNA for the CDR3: TGTGCCAGCACTCGGGGCGAGGGCTACGAGCAGTACTTC. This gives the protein CASTRGEGYEQYF.

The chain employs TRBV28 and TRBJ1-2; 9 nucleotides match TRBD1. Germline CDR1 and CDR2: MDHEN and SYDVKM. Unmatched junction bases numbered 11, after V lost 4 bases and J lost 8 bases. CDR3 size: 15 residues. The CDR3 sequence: CASSYRGPRLEGYTF. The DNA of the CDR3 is TGTGCCAGCAGTTACAGGGGGCCCCGACTAGAGGGCTACACCTTC.

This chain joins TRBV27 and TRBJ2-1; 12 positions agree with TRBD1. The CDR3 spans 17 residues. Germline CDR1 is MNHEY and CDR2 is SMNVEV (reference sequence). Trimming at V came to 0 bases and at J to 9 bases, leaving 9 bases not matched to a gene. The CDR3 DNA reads TGTGCCAGCAGTTTATCGATCCCGGGACAGGGGGCTAGTGAGCAGTTCTTC. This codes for CASSLSIPGQGASEQFF.

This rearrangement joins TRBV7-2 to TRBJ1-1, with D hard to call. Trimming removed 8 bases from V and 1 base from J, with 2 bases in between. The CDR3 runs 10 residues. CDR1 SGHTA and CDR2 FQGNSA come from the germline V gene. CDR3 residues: CASRNTEAFF. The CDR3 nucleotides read TGTGCCAGCCGGAACACTGAAGCTTTCTTT. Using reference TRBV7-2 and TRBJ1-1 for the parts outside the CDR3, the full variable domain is GAGVSQSPSNKVTEKGKDVELRCDPISGHTALYWYRQSLGQGLEFLIYFQGNSAPDKSGLPSDRFSAERTGGSVSTLTIQRTQQEDSAVYLCASRNTEAFFGQGTRLTVV.

The chain's CDR3 is CASSWSTDTQYF. DNA for the CDR3: TGTGCCAGCAGTTGGAGTACAGATACGCAGTATTTT. V and J are TRBV6-5 and TRBJ2-3; D gene ambiguous. With 4 bases removed from V and 3 bases from J, the gap between germline ends came to 5 bases. The CDR3 is made up of 12 amino acids. Germline V gene lookup returns CDR1 MNHEY and CDR2 SVGAGI.

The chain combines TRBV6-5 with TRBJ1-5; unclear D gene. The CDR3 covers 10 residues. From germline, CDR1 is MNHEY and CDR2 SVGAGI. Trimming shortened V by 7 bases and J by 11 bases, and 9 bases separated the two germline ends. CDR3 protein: CASTPWTQHF. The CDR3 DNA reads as TGTGCCAGCACCCCGTGGACCCAGCATTTT.

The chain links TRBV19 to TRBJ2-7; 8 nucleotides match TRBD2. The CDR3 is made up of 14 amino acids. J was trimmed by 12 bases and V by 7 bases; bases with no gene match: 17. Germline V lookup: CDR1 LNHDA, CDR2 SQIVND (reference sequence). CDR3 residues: CASTIAAGVAPWYF. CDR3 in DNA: TGTGCCAGTACCATTGCAGCGGGAGTGGCCCCGTGGTACTTC.

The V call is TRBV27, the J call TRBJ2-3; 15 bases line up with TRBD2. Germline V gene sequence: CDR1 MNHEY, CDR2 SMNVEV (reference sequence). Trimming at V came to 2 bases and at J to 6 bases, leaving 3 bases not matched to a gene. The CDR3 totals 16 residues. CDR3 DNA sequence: TGTGCCAGCAGTTTAGGGACTAGCGGGAGGCCGGATACGCAGTATTTT. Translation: CASSLGTSGRPDTQYF.

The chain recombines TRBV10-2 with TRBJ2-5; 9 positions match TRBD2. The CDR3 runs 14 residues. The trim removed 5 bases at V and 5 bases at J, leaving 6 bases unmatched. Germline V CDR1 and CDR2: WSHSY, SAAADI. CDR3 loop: CASSSSSGAETQYF. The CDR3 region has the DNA TGCGCCAGCAGTAGCTCTAGCGGGGCGGAGACCCAGTACTTC.

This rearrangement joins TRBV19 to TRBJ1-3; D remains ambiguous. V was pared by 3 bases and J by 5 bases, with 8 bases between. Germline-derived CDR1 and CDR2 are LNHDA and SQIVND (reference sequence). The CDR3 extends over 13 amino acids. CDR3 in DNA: TGTGCCAGTAGTATCGGTCCTCGAAACACCATATATTTT. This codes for CASSIGPRNTIYF.

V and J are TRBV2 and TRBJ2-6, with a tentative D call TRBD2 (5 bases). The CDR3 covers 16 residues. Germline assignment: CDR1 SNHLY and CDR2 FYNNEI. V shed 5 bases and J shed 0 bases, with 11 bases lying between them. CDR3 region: CASSLGLSSGANVLTF. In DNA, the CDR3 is TGTGCCAGCAGTCTCGGACTCAGCTCTGGGGCCAACGTCCTGACTTTC.

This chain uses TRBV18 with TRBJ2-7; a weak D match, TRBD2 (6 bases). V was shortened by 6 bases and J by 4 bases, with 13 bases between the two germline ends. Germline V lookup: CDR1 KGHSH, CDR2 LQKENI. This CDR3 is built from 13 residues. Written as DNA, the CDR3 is TGTGCCAGCTCCCATCCGGGACTTTACGAGCAGTACTTC. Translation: CASSHPGLYEQYF.

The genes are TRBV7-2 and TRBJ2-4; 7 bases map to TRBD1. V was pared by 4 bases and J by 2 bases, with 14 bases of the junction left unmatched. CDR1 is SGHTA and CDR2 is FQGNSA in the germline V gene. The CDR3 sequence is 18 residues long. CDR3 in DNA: TGTGCCAGCAGCTCGTTGGGTACTACAGGGGTGACCAAAAACATTCAGTACTTC. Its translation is CASSSLGTTGVTKNIQYF.

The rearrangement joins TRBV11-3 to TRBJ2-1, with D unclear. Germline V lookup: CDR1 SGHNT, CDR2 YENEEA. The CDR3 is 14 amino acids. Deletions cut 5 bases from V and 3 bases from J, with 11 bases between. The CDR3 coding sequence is TGTGCCAGCAGCCAGCGTAGCTTCTACAATGAGCAGTTCTTC. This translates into CASSQRSFYNEQFF. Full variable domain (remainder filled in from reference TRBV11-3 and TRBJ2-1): EAGVVQSPRYKIIEKKQPVAFWCNPISGHNTLYWYLQNLGQGPELLIRYENEEAVDDSQLPKDRFSAERLKGVDSTLKIQPAELGDSAVYLCASSQRSFYNEQFFGPGTRLTVL.

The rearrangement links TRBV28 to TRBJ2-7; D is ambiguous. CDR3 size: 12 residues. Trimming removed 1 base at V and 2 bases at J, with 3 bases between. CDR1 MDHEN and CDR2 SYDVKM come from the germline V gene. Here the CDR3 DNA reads TGTGCCAGCAGTTTATACCCCTACGAGCAGTACTTC. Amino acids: CASSLYPYEQYF.

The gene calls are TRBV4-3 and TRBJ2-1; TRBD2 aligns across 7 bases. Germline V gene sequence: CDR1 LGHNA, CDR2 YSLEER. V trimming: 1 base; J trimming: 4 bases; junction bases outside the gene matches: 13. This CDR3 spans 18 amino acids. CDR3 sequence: CASSQGPAGVIFYNEQFF. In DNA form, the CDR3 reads TGCGCCAGCAGCCAAGGTCCGGCGGGAGTTATTTTTTACAATGAGCAGTTCTTC.

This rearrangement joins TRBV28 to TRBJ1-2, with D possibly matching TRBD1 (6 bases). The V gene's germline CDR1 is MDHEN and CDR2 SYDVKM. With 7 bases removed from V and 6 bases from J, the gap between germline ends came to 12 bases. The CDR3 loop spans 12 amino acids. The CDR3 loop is CASIQGLDGYTF. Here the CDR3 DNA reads TGTGCCAGCATTCAGGGGCTGGATGGCTACACCTTC.

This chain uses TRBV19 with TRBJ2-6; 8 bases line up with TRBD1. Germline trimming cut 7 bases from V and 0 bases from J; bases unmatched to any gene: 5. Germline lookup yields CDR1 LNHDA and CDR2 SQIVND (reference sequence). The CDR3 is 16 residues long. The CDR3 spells CASTGTGISGANVLTF. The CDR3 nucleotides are TGTGCCAGTACCGGGACAGGTATCTCTGGGGCCAACGTCCTGACTTTC.

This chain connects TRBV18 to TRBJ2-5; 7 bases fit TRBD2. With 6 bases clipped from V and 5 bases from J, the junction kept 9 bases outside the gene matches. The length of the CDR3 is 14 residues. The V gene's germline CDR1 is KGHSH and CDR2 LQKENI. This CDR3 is CASSPGLSGETQYF. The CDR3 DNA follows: TGTGCCAGCTCGCCTGGGCTTAGCGGGGAGACCCAGTACTTC.

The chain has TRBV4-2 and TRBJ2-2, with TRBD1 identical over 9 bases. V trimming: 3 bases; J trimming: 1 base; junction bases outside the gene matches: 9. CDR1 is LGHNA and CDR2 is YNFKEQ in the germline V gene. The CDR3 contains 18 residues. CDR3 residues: CASSHRGQGTKNTGELFF. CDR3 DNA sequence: TGTGCCAGCAGCCATAGGGGACAGGGAACTAAGAACACCGGGGAGCTGTTTTTT.

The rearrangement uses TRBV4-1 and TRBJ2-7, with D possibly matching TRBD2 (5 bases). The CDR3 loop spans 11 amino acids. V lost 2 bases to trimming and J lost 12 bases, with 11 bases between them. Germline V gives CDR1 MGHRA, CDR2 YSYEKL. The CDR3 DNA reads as TGCGCCAGCAGCCAAAACGGGAATCGGTACTTC. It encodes CASSQNGNRYF.

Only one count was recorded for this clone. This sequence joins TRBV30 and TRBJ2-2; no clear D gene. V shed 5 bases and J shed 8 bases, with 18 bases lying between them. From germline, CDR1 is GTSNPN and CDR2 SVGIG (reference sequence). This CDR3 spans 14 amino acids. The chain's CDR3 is CAWAIPPVTGELFF. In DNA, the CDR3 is TGTGCCTGGGCAATCCCCCCCGTGACGGGGGAGCTGTTTTTT.

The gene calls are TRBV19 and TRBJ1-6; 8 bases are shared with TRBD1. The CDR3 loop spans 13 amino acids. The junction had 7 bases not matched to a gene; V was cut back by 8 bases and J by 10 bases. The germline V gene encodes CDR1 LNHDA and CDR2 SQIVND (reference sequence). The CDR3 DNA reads TGTGCCAGTGCCGGGACAGGAGGGTCACCCCTCCACTTT. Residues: CASAGTGGSPLHF.

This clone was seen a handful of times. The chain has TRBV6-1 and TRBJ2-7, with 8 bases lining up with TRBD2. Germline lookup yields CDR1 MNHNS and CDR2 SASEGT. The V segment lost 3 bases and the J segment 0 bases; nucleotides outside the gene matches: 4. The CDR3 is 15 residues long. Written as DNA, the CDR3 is TGTGCCAGCAGTGACGGCGGGACTAGCTCCTACGAGCAGTACTTC. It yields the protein CASSDGGTSSYEQYF.

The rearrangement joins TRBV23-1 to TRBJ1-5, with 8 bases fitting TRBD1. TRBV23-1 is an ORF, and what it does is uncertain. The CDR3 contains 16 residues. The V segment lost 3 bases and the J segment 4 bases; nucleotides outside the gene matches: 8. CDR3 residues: CASSHSKGQGNQPQHF. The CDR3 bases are TGCGCCAGCAGTCATTCGAAAGGACAGGGTAATCAGCCCCAGCATTTT.

CDR3 in amino acids: CASLGEGRLLYEQYF. In nucleotides, the CDR3 is TGTGCCAGTCTGGGGGAGGGACGGCTACTCTACGAGCAGTACTTC. V usage is TRBV2 and J usage is TRBJ2-7; 7 bases line up with TRBD2. The germline V gene has CDR1 SNHLY and CDR2 FYNNEI. Losses at the gene ends were 9 bases for V and 3 bases for J; bases not matched to a gene: 14. CDR3 length equals 15 residues.

CDR3 DNA sequence: TGTGCCAGCAGTTTCGGGGGGACAGGTTTCAATGAGCAGTTCTTC. Its translation: CASSFGGTGFNEQFF. The V gene is TRBV28, the J gene TRBJ2-1; D is perhaps TRBD1 (8 bases). Per germline, CDR1 MDHEN and CDR2 SYDVKM. Trimming stripped 3 bases from V and 6 bases from J, with 15 bases between. The CDR3 loop spans 15 amino acids.

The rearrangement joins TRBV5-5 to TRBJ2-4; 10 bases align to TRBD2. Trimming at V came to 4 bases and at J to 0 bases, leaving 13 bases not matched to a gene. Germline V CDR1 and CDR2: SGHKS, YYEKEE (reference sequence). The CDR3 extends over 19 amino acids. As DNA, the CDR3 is TGTGCCAGCAGCCTGGCCGGGACTAGCGTAAACTTAGCCAAAAACATTCAGTACTTC. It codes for CASSLAGTSVNLAKNIQYF.

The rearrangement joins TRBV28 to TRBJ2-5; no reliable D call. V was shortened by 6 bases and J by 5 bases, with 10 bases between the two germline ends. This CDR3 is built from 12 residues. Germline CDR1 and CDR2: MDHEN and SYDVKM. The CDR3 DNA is TGTGCCAGCAGGGACCCACAGGAGACCCAGTACTTC. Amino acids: CASRDPQETQYF.